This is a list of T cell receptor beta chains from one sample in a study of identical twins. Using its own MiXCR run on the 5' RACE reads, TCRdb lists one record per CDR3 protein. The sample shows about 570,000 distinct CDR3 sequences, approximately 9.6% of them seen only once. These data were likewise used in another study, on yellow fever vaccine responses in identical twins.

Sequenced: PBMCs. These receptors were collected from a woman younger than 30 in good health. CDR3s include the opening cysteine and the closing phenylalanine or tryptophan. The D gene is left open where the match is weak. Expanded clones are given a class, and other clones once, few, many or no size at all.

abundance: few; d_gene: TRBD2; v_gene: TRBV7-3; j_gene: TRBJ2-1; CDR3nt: TGTGCCAGCAGCCCAGGGGGACTAGCGGGGTACAATGAGCAGTTCTTC; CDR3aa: CASSPGGLAGYNEQFF
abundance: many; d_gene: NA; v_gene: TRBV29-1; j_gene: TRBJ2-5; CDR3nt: TGCAGCGTCGGCCTAGAGTGGGAAGAGACCCAGTACTTC; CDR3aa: CSVGLEWEETQYF
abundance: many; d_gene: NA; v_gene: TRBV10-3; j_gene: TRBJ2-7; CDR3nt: TGTGCCATCAGTGAGGAGGGGACGGAGGGGTACTACGAGCAGTACTTC; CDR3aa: CAISEEGTEGYYEQYF
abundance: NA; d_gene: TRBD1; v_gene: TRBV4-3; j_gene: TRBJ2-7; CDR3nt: TGCGCCAGCAGCCAAGACGTCGGGACAGGGCTCGAGCAGTACTTC; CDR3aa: CASSQDVGTGLEQYF
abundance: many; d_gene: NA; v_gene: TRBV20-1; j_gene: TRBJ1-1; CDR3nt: TGCAGTGCTAGAGATGGGACAACAAACACTGAAGCTTTCTTT; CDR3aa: CSARDGTTNTEAFF
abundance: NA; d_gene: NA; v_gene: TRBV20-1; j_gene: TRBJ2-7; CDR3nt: TGCTGTGCTAGTCGGCAGGGTCGGGGATTGCACTACGAGCAGTACTTC; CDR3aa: CCASRQGRGLHYEQYF
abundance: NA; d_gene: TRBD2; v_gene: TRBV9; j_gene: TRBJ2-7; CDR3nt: TGTGCCAGCAGCGGGACTAGCGGGAGAACCGAGCAGTACTTC; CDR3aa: CASSGTSGRTEQYF
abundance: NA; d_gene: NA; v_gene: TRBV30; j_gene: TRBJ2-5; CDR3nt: TGTGCCTGGAGCCCGGCGGAGACCCAGTACTTC; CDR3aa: CAWSPAETQYF
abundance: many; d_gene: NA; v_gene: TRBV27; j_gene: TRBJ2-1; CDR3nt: TGTGCCAGCAGTTTAACCCCCAGGCGCACCTACAATGAGCAGTTCTTC; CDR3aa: CASSLTPRRTYNEQFF
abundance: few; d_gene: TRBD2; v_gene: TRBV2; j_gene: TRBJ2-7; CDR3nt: TGTGCCAGCAGTGGCCGGGGGGTAGCGGGGAGCTACGAGCAGTACTTC; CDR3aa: CASSGRGVAGSYEQYF
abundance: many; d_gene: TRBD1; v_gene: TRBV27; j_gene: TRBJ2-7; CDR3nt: TGTGCCAGCAGTTTCGGGACAGGGGGGCCCTACGAGCAGTACTTC; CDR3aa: CASSFGTGGPYEQYF
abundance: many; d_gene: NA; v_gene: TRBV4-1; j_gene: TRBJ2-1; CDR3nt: TGCGCCAGCAGCCAGGGGGGCTATGAATTAGATGAGCAGTTCTTC; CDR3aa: CASSQGGYELDEQFF
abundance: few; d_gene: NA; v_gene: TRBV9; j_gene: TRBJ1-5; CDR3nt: TGTGCCAGCAGCGTAGGAAATCAGCCCCAGCATTTT; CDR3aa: CASSVGNQPQHF
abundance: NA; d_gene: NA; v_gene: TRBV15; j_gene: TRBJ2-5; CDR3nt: TGTGCCACCAGGTCCGAAACTACCCAAGAGACCCAGTACTTC; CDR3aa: CATRSETTQETQYF
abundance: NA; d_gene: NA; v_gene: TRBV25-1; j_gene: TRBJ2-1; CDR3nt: TGTGCCAGCAGCGCTTCTAGCAAGGTGAATGAGCAGTTCTTC; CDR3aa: CASSASSKVNEQFF
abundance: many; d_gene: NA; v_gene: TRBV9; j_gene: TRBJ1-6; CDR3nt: TGTGCCAGCAGCGTAGACGATAATTCACCCCTCCACTTT; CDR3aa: CASSVDDNSPLHF
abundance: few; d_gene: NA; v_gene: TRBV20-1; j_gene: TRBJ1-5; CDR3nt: TGCAGTGCTAGAGGGACAAGCCTCGGCCAGCCCCAGCATTTT; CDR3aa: CSARGTSLGQPQHF
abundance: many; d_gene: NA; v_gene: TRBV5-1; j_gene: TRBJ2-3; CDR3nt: TGCGCCAGCAGCTTGGGCCCTAGAGGACGCACAGATACGCAGTATTTT; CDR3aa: CASSLGPRGRTDTQYF
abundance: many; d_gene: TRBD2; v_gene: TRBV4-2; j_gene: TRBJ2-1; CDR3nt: TGTGCCAGCAGCCAAGCCCCGGGGGGGCTAGCGGGAGGAGGCAAGCAGTTCTTC; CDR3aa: CASSQAPGGLAGGGKQFF
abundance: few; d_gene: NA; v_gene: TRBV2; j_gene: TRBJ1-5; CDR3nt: TGTGCCAGCAGGCCGCTCCCAGCAAGCAATCAGCCCCAGCATTTT; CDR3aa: CASRPLPASNQPQHF
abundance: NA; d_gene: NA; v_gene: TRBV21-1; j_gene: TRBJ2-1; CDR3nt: TGTGCCAGCAGCAAGGGAATAGACTCCTACAATGAGCAGTTCTTC; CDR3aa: CASSKGIDSYNEQFF
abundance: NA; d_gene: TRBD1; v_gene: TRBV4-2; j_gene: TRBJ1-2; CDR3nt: TGTGCCAGCAGCCAAGCCCTACAGGGGGGCTATGGCTACACCTTC; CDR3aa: CASSQALQGGYGYTF
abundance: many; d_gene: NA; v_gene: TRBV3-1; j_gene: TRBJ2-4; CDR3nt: TGTGCCAGCAGCCAACGGTCGAGGGACAAAAACATTCAGTACTTC; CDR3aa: CASSQRSRDKNIQYF
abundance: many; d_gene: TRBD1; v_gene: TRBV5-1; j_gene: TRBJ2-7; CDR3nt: TGCGCCAGCAGCGCGGACAGGGGTTTCTACGAGCAGTACTTC; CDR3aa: CASSADRGFYEQYF
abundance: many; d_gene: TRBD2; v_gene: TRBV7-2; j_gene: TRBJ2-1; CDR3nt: TGTGCCAGCAGCTTAGTGGCTAGCGGAAGTGAGCAGTTCTTC; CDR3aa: CASSLVASGSEQFF
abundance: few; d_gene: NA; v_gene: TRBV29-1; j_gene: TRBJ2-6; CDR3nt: TGCAGCGTTGAATTCATCGGGGCAGCGGGGGCCAACGTCCTGACTTTC; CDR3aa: CSVEFIGAAGANVLTF
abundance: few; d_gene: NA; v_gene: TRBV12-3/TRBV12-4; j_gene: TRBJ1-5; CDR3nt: TGTGCCAGCAGTTTAGTACGCCGGGGCACAGGGATGAGAAATCAGCCCCAGCATTTT; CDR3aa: CASSLVRRGTGMRNQPQHF
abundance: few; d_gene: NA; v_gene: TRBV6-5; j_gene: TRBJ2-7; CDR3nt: TGTGCCAGCAGCCATGACGGACACGAGCAGTACTTC; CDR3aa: CASSHDGHEQYF
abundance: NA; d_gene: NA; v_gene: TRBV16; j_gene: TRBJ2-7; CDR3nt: TGTGCCAGCAGCCAATTGTGGGGGGATCTTCACGAGCAGTACTTC; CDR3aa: CASSQLWGDLHEQYF
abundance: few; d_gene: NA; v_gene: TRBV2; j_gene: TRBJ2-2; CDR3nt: TGTGCCAGCAGTGAAGAGGTGGTAGGAACCACCGGGGAGCTGTTTTTT; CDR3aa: CASSEEVVGTTGELFF
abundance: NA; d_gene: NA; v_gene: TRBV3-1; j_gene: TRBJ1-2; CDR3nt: TGTGCCAGCAGCCAAGATACAAGCGAGTATGGCTACACCTTC; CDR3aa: CASSQDTSEYGYTF
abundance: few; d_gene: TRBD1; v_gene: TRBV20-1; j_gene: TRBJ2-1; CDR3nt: TGCAGTGCTACGCATGAGACAGGGGGCCCTAATGAGCAGTTCTTC; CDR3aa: CSATHETGGPNEQFF
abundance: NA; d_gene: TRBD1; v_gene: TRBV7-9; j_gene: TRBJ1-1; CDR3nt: TGTGCCAGCAGCCCTAACAGGGGCACGAACGGGGCTGAAGCTTTCTTT; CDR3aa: CASSPNRGTNGAEAFF
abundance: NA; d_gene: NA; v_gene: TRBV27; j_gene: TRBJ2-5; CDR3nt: TGTGCCAGCAGCCTGAGAACCGGGAACCTCCAAGAGACCCAGTACTTC; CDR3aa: CASSLRTGNLQETQYF
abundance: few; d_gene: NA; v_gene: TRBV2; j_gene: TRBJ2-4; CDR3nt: TGTGCCAGCAGTCTTCAGGGACGAGAGTTCAAAAACATTCAGTACTTC; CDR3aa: CASSLQGREFKNIQYF
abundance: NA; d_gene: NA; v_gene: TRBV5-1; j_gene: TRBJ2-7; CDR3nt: TGCGCCAGCAGCCAGGGGTCTCCAGGAGAGAGATACTTC; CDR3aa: CASSQGSPGERYF
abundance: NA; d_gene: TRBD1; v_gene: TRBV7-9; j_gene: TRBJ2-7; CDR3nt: TGTGCCAGCAGACCCGGGACAGGGGTTGGGAAGTACTTC; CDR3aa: CASRPGTGVGKYF
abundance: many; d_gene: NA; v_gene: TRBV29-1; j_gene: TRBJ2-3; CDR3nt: TGCAGCGAAAGGGACGGATACACAGATACGCAGTATTTT; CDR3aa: CSERDGYTDTQYF
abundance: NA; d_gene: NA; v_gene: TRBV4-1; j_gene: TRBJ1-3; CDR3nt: TGCGCCAGCAGCCAGATCGACAGAGGAAACACCATATATTTT; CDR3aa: CASSQIDRGNTIYF
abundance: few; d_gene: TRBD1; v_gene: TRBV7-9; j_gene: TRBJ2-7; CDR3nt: TGTGCCAGCAGCCATGTGGGGGACAGTAACTACGAGCAGTACTTC; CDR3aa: CASSHVGDSNYEQYF
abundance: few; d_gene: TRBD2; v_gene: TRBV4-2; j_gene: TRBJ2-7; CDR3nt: TGTGCCACCTCGGGGTTTGCATGCGGGGGTGCACCTCCGTGCTCCTACGAGCAGTACTTC; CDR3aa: CATSGFACGGAPPCSYEQYF
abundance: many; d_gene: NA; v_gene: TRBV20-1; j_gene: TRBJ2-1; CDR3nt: TGCAGTGCTAAAGGGCCCGGTCCAAATGAGCAGTTCTTC; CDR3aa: CSAKGPGPNEQFF
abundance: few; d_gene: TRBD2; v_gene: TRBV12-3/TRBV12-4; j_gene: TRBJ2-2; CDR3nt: TGTGCCAGCAGACCAAGACTAGCCATGACCGGGGAGCTGTTTTTT; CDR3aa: CASRPRLAMTGELFF
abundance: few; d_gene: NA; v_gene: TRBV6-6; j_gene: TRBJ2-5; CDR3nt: TGTGCCAGCATTAGCCGGGACGGCCAAGAGACCCAGTACTTC; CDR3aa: CASISRDGQETQYF
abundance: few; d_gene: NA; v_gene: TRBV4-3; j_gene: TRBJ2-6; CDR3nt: TGCGCCAGCAGCCAAACACCAACCGGGGCCAACGTCCTGACTTTC; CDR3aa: CASSQTPTGANVLTF
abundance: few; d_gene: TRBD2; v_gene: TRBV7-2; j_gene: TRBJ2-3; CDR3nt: TGTGCCAGCAGCTTCCGACTAGCGGGAGCGGCAGATACGCAGTATTTT; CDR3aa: CASSFRLAGAADTQYF